This T cell receptor (beta chain) is from a study of shared clonotypes between healthy human individuals (dated by TCRdb to about 2020). Regarding the research as a whole: The cohort included three men and a couple of women between 18 and 49 years of age. Per donor, three plates each were used for CD4 naive and CD4 memory, two for CD8 naive, and one for CD8 memory. Leukapheresis yielded between about 0.85 and 9 billion PBMCs per donor. Libraries were prepared and TCR repertoires were sequenced by different laboratories using diverse techniques, in order to increase sequencing depth and limit assay-specific biases. The study deeply sequenced blood TCR repertoires of five healthy adults to estimate repertoire size and the extent of clonotype sharing between individuals. Overall study outcomes, separate from this receptor: Incomplete sequencing was indicated by rarefaction of sorted-subset datasets, despite the large sequencing depth. Based on pairwise subsampling, the degree of clonotype sharing among donors was expected to be affected by sequencing depth. Because the study included a small number of donors, the genetic and exposure-history diversity represented was limited. Sharing across a few donors was observed for approximately 5% of naive CD4, 3.5% of naive CD8, 2.3% of memory CD4, and roughly 0.4% of memory CD8 clonotypes. Sampling was limited to blood, and TCR repertoires in tissue likely differ from TCR repertoires in blood. Naive subsets generally had larger estimated clonotype richness than memory subsets. Compared with non-shared clonotypes, the clonotypes found in all four sorted-subset donors had higher generation probabilities.

Using the deep immunoSEQ assay, multiplex PCR amplified TCR CDR3 regions from genomic DNA. For each cell subset, the extracted genomic DNA was distributed evenly across all wells of several immunoSEQ 96-well plates, and each plate served as one replicate. Each replicate PCR for sorted subsets received approximately 220 ng genomic DNA, equal to roughly 30,000 T cell genomes. The purified libraries were quantified using a Qubit 3.0 fluorometer, sized with a Bioanalyzer 2100, and then quantified again using the KAPA Library Quantification kit. Each immunoSEQ 96-well plate was sequenced on its own single-read 150-cycle Illumina NextSeq 550 flow cell. Concerning the study's data processing: Because only junctional sequences without quality scores were contained in the immunoSEQ output, filtering matching that applied to full-length reads could not be performed. Sequences were annotated with PyIR, a Python wrapper for IgBLAST v1.9, using IMGT germline references to assign V/J genes and CDR3. Any read was removed if the V/J assignment was weak (E-value above 1e-6), the CDR3 was missing, or the read contained stop codons, out-of-frame junctions, or ambiguous translated residues. V3J clonotypes were defined as sequences sharing the same inferred V gene, J gene, and CDR3 amino acid sequence. Percentage overlap between repertoires was calculated by dividing the number of shared unique clonotypes by the size of the smaller repertoire. Richness of each repertoire was evaluated using RTK rarefaction, the Chao1 estimator, and Recon v2.1 estimates of unobserved clonotypes. For all TCRbeta clonotypes obtained by the gDNA method from a handful of donors, generation probabilities were computed with OLGA. In its TCRdb copy, this immuneACCESS table keeps in-frame sequences only and misses some clones. Where compared with another copy, unresolved V genes explain less than half of these, and the others have no known cause. V and J calls plus clone size are reproduced from that table; the DNA served to infer D and trimming. The sample yields under 1 million clones; around 92% were counted once. The ten most abundant clones make up approximately 25% of the sample.

The CDR1 and CDR2 encoded by the germline V gene are MNHEY and SVGAGI. After removal of 0 bases from V and 6 bases from J, the junction retains 3 bases not matched to a gene. Including the terminal cysteine and phenylalanine, the CDR3 comprises 15 residues. The only DNA kept is the CDR3, 45 bases in frame from the first base. For the CD8 naive samples, CD45RO-negative cells were positively selected for CCR7, yielding a CD45RA+CCR7+ population from which TemRA cells were excluded. Healthy HIV-negative adults with no recently reported acute infections or vaccinations were included as donors. Every donor was a Caucasian adult living in Nashville, Tennessee, USA. Blood was collected by leukapheresis, and PBMCs were isolated by Ficoll-Histopaque density gradient centrifugation and then cryopreserved in liquid nitrogen vapor phase. Analytical flow cytometry was used to check the purity and quantity of each magnetically sorted T cell population. From each sorted fraction, genomic DNA was isolated and quantified by UV absorbance on a Nanodrop 2000c.

As concerns this clone: The target of this receptor is not known. Base qualities are missing; no much larger clone stands one base away.

The sequence was collected from a man under 40 in good health. The V gene is TRBV6-5 and the J gene is TRBJ2-2; 8 bases in between match TRBD2. The sample was naive CD8+ T cells sorted from blood. Interpreted using the paper, the cell subset or site label stands for: CD45RA+CCR7+. The DNA sequence reads TGTGCCAGCAGTTACTCTAGCGGGGTTGCCGGGGAGCTGTTTTTT. Its product reads: CASSYSSGVAGELFF.